The clone carrying this TCR beta chain is labeled as medium-sized. These data come from a study of neurological immune-mediated disorders. Via MiXCR, TCRdb re-called the 5' RACE reads, giving one row per CDR3 protein. The repertoire holds 20,000 to 25,000 distinct CDR3 sequences, with about 12% as singletons. Germline V gives CDR1 SGHTA, CDR2 FQGNSA. The CDR3 extends over 14 amino acids. Trimming removed 4 bases at V and 0 bases at J, with 10 bases between. The chain carries TRBV7-2 and TRBJ2-7; tentatively, D is TRBD1 (6 bases). This TCR derives from a woman aged 55-70 years with HTLV-1-associated myelopathy (HAM/TSP). Sequencing used PBMCs. The CDR3 here is CASSWDTPSYEQYF. CDR3 DNA: TGTGCCAGCAGCTGGGACACCCCCTCCTACGAGCAGTACTTC.